Listed here are 3 T cell receptor beta chains from one sample, sequenced in a study of cytomegalovirus exposure and HLA in healthy donors (dated by TCRdb to about 2017). Libraries came from the immunoSEQ multiplex PCR assay. A mixture of 60 forward primers for TCR Vbeta segments and 13 reverse primers for TCR Jbeta segments was used in the multiplex PCR. TCRdb retrieved this table from immuneACCESS and kept in-frame rearrangements only. Not all clones are present; in checked studies, unresolved V genes account for under half, and no reason is known for the remainder. The sample yields 85,000 to 130,000 clones; less than 85% were counted once. The leading ten clones occupy about 5% of the sample. The sequencing sample was made of PBMCs. These receptors all come from a woman aged 18 to 35 in good health and CMV-seropositive.

The V and J genes are TRBV7-2 and TRBJ2-7; 11 positions agree with TRBD2. V was clipped by 0 bases and J by 10 bases; unmatched bases: 2. There are 13 residues in the CDR3. Germline assignment: CDR1 SGHTA and CDR2 FQGNSA. The CDR3 protein is CASSLATSGGQYF. The CDR3 DNA follows: TGTGCCAGCAGCTTAGCCACTAGCGGGGGACAGTACTTC.

The chain is built from TRBV2 and TRBJ2-7; 9 bases align to TRBD1. Trimming took 6 bases from V and 4 from J; bases not matched to a gene: 4. Germline values: CDR1 SNHLY, CDR2 FYNNEI. The CDR3 consists of 13 residues. The CDR3 protein is CASSEGTGYEQYF. For the CDR3, the DNA is TGTGCCAGCAGCGAGGGGACAGGGTACGAGCAGTACTTC.

The V gene is TRBV2, the J gene TRBJ2-3; D call uncertain. This CDR3 comprises 13 residues. V shed 1 base and J shed 2 bases, with 4 bases lying between them. In germline, CDR1 is SNHLY, CDR2 FYNNEI. The CDR3 region has the DNA TGTGCCAGCAGTGAAGGGCCCACAGATACGCAGTATTTT. It codes for CASSEGPTDTQYF.